This T cell receptor (beta chain) was captured by sequencing in a study of beta chain features in type 1 diabetes. At the level of the study: Patients and healthy donors were similar in age, gender and cell yields.

This clone was seen only a few times. The antigen is unknown. Trimming cost V 4 bases and J 4 bases; bases outside gene matches: 7. The CDR3 consists of 15 residues. Germline V gene sequence: CDR1 SGHDN, CDR2 FVKESK. The authors reverse transcribed all of the isolated RNA, so sequencing captured expressed TCRB transcripts. TCRdb's table, derived via immunoSEQ multiplex PCR, lists solely in-frame clones and lacks some. In the table there are fewer than 350,000 clones, about 15% of which are singletons. Study findings and constraints: VDJ junctions from type 1 diabetes patients carried fewer insertions and larger deletions. In every one of the four CD4+ subsets, TCRB CDR3s were moderately but significantly shorter in Type 1 diabetes patients. There was a possibility that cDNA sequencing over-represented cells with high TCR expression.

The material sequenced was naive CD4+ T cells from blood. This TCR came from a man between 18 and 35 years old with type 1 diabetes. The chain links TRBV14 to TRBJ1-2; 9 bases are shared with TRBD1. CDR3 bases: TGTGCCAGCAGCCCACGGACAGGGGACAGCTATGGCTACACCTTC. It specifies CASSPRTGDSYGYTF. Full variable domain (outside the CDR3, taken from reference TRBV14 and TRBJ1-2): EAGVTQFPSHSVIEKGQTVTLRCDPISGHDNLYWYRRVMGKEIKFLLHFVKESKQDESGMPNNRFLAERTGGTYSTLKVQPAELEDSGVYFCASSPRTGDSYGYTFGSGTRLTVV.